This TCR beta chain was recovered during a study of shared clonotypes between healthy human individuals. Ten immunoSEQ deep assay plates were used to sequence unsorted PBMC DNA. Original analysis: ImmunoSEQ output lacked quality scores and full-length reads, limiting matched filtering. The repertoire was sequenced with immunoSEQ multiplex PCR; TCRdb's copy has only in-frame clones and lacks some. V, J and clone size were drawn from that table, and D and trimming were deduced from the DNA. The table includes some 510,000 clones, around 74% detected once. The donors were adults (healthy and HIV-negative) with no recent acute infections or vaccinations. Nashville, Tennessee was home to all donors, who were Caucasian adults. CDR3 length equals 12 residues. The germline V gene has CDR1 SQVTM and CDR2 ANQGSEA. Trimming shortened V by 6 bases and J by 6 bases, and 13 bases separated the two germline ends.

The receptor comes from a woman in her 40s in good health. Some clones in this sample may be carry-over from other donors' samples. Material: PBMCs. The rearrangement joins TRBV29-1 to TRBJ2-3; D ambiguous. The CDR3: CSVAVLGDTQYF. Written as DNA, the CDR3 is TGCAGCGTCGCGGTTTTGGGGGATACGCAGTATTTT.